The 10 T cell receptor beta chains in this list originate from one sample, sequenced in a study of OX40 agonist ivuxolimab in advanced cancers. The method was the immunoSEQ multiplex PCR assay. TCRdb took this table from immuneACCESS and kept in-frame rearrangements with V and J called. Such tables lack part of the clones; where checked against another copy, unresolved V genes explain under half of the gap, and the rest is unexplained. For this sample the table gives 70,000 to 95,000 clones, of which roughly 85% were detected only once. Clones ranked in the top ten supply about 3.8% of the sample. Sample: CD4+ or CD8+ T cells sorted from blood, taken in a trial of the OX40 agonist ivuxolimab. The receptors shown here come from an adult with an advanced solid tumor such as melanoma, head and neck, liver or kidney cancer.

The chain has TRBV2 and TRBJ2-7; 7 bases agree with TRBD2. The length of the CDR3 is 14 residues. V lost 1 base and J lost 5; bases outside the gene matches: 5. In germline, CDR1 is SNHLY, CDR2 FYNNEI. DNA of the CDR3: TGTGCCAGCAGTGAAGACGCGACTAGCCACGAGCAGTACTTC. Residues: CASSEDATSHEQYF. The full variable domain, completed using reference TRBV2 and TRBJ2-7, is EPEVTQTPSHQVTQMGQEVILRCVPISNHLYFYWYRQILGQKVEFLVSFYNNEISEKSEIFDDQFSVERPDGSNFTLKIRSTKLEDSAMYFCASSEDATSHEQYFGPGTRLTVT.

The chain recombines TRBV11-2 with TRBJ1-3; no firm D call. The CDR3 is 13 amino acids. Germline-derived CDR1 and CDR2 are SGHAT and FQNNGV. V lost 3 bases, J lost 7 bases, and 10 bases lay in between. CDR3 loop: CASSLSYGNTIYF. The DNA of the CDR3 is TGTGCCAGCAGCTTGAGTTATGGGAACACCATATATTTT.

A single count supports this clone. The J gene is TRBJ1-4, the V gene TRBV27; D remains unclear. CDR3 length: 14 residues. Germline-derived CDR1 and CDR2 are MNHEY and SMNVEV (reference sequence). V was shortened by 4 bases and J by 1 base, with 7 bases between the two germline ends. The CDR3 sequence is CASSWVGTNEKLFF. The CDR3 DNA reads TGTGCCAGCAGTTGGGTCGGAACTAATGAAAAACTGTTTTTT. Looking up the rest from reference TRBV27 and TRBJ1-4 gives the full variable domain: EAQVTQNPRYLITVTGKKLTVTCSQNMNHEYMSWYRQDPGLGLRQIYYSMNVEVTDKGDVPEGYKVSRKEKRNFPLILESPSPNQTSLYFCASSWVGTNEKLFFGSGTQLSVL.

This chain links TRBV18 with TRBJ2-1; 15 nucleotides agree with TRBD2. Germline V CDR1 and CDR2: KGHSH, LQKENI. The ends lost 3 bases at V and 8 bases at J; junction bases unmatched: 14. There are 19 residues in the CDR3. CDR3 sequence reads: CASSPGLAGGRGRLDEQFF. DNA of the CDR3: TGTGCCAGCTCACCCGGACTAGCGGGAGGGAGGGGGCGGTTGGATGAGCAGTTCTTC.

The chain joins TRBV11-2 to TRBJ1-1; a weak D match, TRBD1 (6 bases). Germline V CDR1 and CDR2: SGHAT, FQNNGV. The CDR3 covers 14 residues. V was trimmed by 1 base and J by 5 bases, leaving 11 bases between them. CDR3 nucleotides: TGTGCCAGCAGCTTAGGAACAGGGAGGACTGAAGCTTTCTTT. Translation: CASSLGTGRTEAFF.

The chain uses TRBV28 and TRBJ1-4; 10 nucleotides align to TRBD1. From germline, CDR1 is MDHEN and CDR2 SYDVKM. The CDR3 has 17 residues. J was trimmed by 7 bases and V by 6 bases; bases with no gene match: 14. The CDR3 DNA is TGTGCCAGCAGGCCCTATTACTCCGGGACAGGGGTTGAAAAACTGTTTTTT. Its translation is CASRPYYSGTGVEKLFF.

The V and J genes are TRBV27 and TRBJ2-1, with 14 bases fitting TRBD2. The CDR3 loop spans 14 amino acids. J was trimmed by 11 bases and V by 8 bases; bases with no gene match: 8. Germline CDR1 is MNHEY and CDR2 is SMNVEV (reference sequence). The CDR3 nucleotides read TGTGCCAGCGTAAGACTAGCGGGAGGGCTCCAGCAGTTCTTC. As protein: CASVRLAGGLQQFF.

This sequence joins TRBV4-1 and TRBJ1-4; D uncertain. CDR3 length: 16 amino acids. Trimming removed 5 bases at V and 5 bases at J, with 18 bases between. Germline values: CDR1 MGHRA, CDR2 YSYEKL. CDR3 sequence reads: CASSATAAAINEKLFF. The CDR3 DNA reads as TGCGCCAGCAGCGCCACCGCGGCGGCCATCAATGAAAAACTGTTTTTT.

This clone was seen a handful of times. The chain has TRBV6-6 and TRBJ2-5; a possible D gene is TRBD2 (5 bases). V was cut by 0 bases and J by 1 base, with 9 bases left in between. CDR3 length: 15 amino acids. Germline CDR1 reads MNHNY; CDR2 reads SVGAGI (reference sequence). The CDR3 region has the DNA TGTGCCAGCAGTTACTCAGCGGCAGGCCAAGAGACCCAGTACTTC. Its translation is CASSYSAAGQETQYF.

The chain is built from TRBV5-1 and TRBJ2-2; D is unclear. Germline CDR1 is SGHRS and CDR2 is YFSETQ. The CDR3 contains 14 residues. V shed 1 base and J shed 4 bases, with 8 bases lying between them. CDR3 in amino acids: CASSLMRGTGELFF. For the CDR3, the DNA is TGCGCCAGCAGCTTGATGCGCGGCACCGGGGAGCTGTTTTTT.